These 7 T cell receptor beta chains share one sample of origin, sequenced in a study of T cell repertoires in cytomegalovirus infection (dated by TCRdb to between 2018 and 2021). No cognate antigen is known for these TCRs. The treatment or condition label on this specimen signifies: in vitro stimulation with specific CMV peptide epitopes to enrich CMV-specific T cells. Sequenced on an Illumina HiSeq 1500. Clones were called with MiXCR by TCRdb after fastp trimmed the public reads at Q25, and only in-frame beta chains were retained. For every CDR3 protein sequence, its rows merge into one entry that carries the most common genes and DNA. This sample is represented by roughly 570,000 distinct CDR3 sequences; around two fifths of them were singletons. Around 50% of the sample is in the top ten clones. The specimen was cultured PBMCs, collected from culture after CMV antigen stimulation. The receptors shown here come from a human donor in good health (CMV status not recorded). Some clones in this sample may be carry-over from other donors' samples.

This clonotype was seen a handful of times. J is TRBJ2-7 and V is TRBV12-3 or TRBV12-4; D is possibly TRBD1 or TRBD2 (5 bases each). The CDR3 covers 14 residues. V was trimmed by 7 bases and J by 4 bases, leaving 17 bases between them. Here the CDR3 reads CASNFGGASYEQYF. CDR3 bases: TGTGCCAGCAACTTTGGGGGAGCATCATACGAGCAGTACTTC.

The genes are TRBV19 and TRBJ1-5; perhaps TRBD1 as D (6 bases). V was trimmed by 1 base and J by 3 bases, leaving 13 bases between them. The CDR3 contains 16 residues. Germline-derived CDR1 and CDR2 are LNHDA and SQIVND (reference sequence). In DNA form, the CDR3 reads TGTGCCAGTAGTATAGGGTACACAGGGTCCAATCAGCCCCAGCATTTT. This sequence encodes CASSIGYTGSNQPQHF.

The table lists this clonotype with a few counts. The rearrangement uses TRBV7-2 and TRBJ2-5; either TRBD1 or TRBD2 may fit D (5 bases each). This CDR3 spans 16 amino acids. V lost 3 bases to trimming and J lost 2 bases, with 16 bases between them. Per germline, CDR1 SGHTA and CDR2 FQGNSA. CDR3 amino acids: CASSLKRGRRQETQYF. The DNA for the CDR3 is TGTGCCAGCAGCTTGAAGAGGGGAAGAAGGCAAGAGACCCAGTACTTC.

The chain is built from TRBV6-2 or TRBV6-3 and TRBJ2-1; D may be TRBD2 (6 bases). The CDR3 is 18 residues long. The germline CDR1 and CDR2 sequences are MNHEY and SVGEGT. Deletions cut 2 bases from V and 4 bases from J, with 21 bases between. The CDR3 region has the DNA TGTGCCAGCAGTTACCCGGAGGGAGTCGGTGTGGGGTACAATGAGCAGTTCTTC. This gives the protein CASSYPEGVGVGYNEQFF.

There are a few counts of this clonotype. The rearrangement links TRBV6-1 to TRBJ2-1; tentative D call: TRBD2 (5 bases). The CDR3 is 15 amino acids. Germline V CDR1 and CDR2: MNHNS, SASEGT. V was trimmed by 3 bases and J by 3 bases, leaving 12 bases between them. CDR3 in amino acids: CASSDSKGLYNEQFF. The CDR3 coding sequence is TGTGCCAGCAGTGACTCTAAAGGACTCTACAATGAGCAGTTCTTC.

For this clonotype: It may be a read error: a sequence one base away is much more abundant. V and J are TRBV7-2 and TRBJ2-2; 8 bases fit TRBD1. The CDR3 is made up of 15 amino acids. Germline loops: CDR1 SGHTA, CDR2 FQGNSA. CDR3 loop: CASTIPQGAVGELCF. The CDR3 bases are TGTGCCAGCACAATCCCCCAGGGGGCGGTCGGGGAGCTGTGTTTT.

The rearrangement uses TRBV7-2 and TRBJ2-1; D unresolved. CDR1 is SGHTA and CDR2 is FQGNSA in the germline V gene. V lost 3 bases and J 4 bases, leaving 16 bases between the germline ends. The CDR3 is made up of 16 amino acids. In nucleotides, the CDR3 is TGTGCCAGCAGCTTCGCTTTGCAGTCCGGATACAATGAGCAGTTCTTC. It yields the protein CASSFALQSGYNEQFF. Filled out from reference TRBV7-2 and TRBJ2-1, the complete variable domain reads GAGVSQSPSNKVTEKGKDVELRCDPISGHTALYWYRQSLGQGLEFLIYFQGNSAPDKSGLPSDRFSAERTGGSVSTLTIQRTQQEDSAVYLCASSFALQSGYNEQFFGPGTRLTVL.